The 20 T cell receptor beta chains in this list originate from one sample, sequenced in a study of type 1 regulatory T cells. TCRdb passed the reads through MiXCR, listing each CDR3 protein once. The data hold some 22,000 distinct CDR3 sequences, with 55% to 80% observed a single time. These receptors' targets are unknown. Sequenced material: cultured T cells, either the whole culture or a sorted T cell fraction (not recorded which). Subset described: Tr1-enriched cell product generated in vitro against host alloantigens. The receptors shown here come from a human donor in good health.

This chain joins TRBV6-6 and TRBJ2-3; TRBD2 matches at 9 bases. The V gene's germline CDR1 is MNHNY and CDR2 SVGAGI (reference sequence). V gave up 5 bases and J gave up 10 bases; unmatched junction bases: 16. There are 16 residues in the CDR3. The CDR3 coding sequence is TGTGCCAGCAGTAACGTCGCCTCGCGGGGGGGCCGGGCGCAGTATTTT. Its protein is CASSNVASRGGRAQYF.

This chain uses TRBV20-1 with TRBJ2-5; 11 bases align to TRBD2. V trimming: 6 bases; J trimming: 2 bases; junction bases outside the gene matches: 5. Germline V lookup: CDR1 DFQATT, CDR2 SNEGSKA (reference sequence). CDR3 length equals 14 residues. The CDR3 bases are TGCAGTGCCCGACTAGCGGGGCCTCAAGAGACCCAGTACTTC. This encodes CSARLAGPQETQYF.

The J gene is TRBJ1-2, the V gene TRBV5-4, with D perhaps TRBD1 (6 bases). The V gene lost 2 bases and the J gene lost 2 bases, with 10 bases spanning the gap. Germline V gives CDR1 SGHNT, CDR2 YYREEE (reference sequence). The CDR3 is 14 amino acids. CDR3 DNA: TGTGCCAGCAGCTTACAGGGCCTCAACTATGGCTACACCTTC. This sequence encodes CASSLQGLNYGYTF.

The chain has TRBV4-1 and TRBJ2-1; unclear D gene. Trimming pared 1 base from V and 0 bases from J, leaving 13 bases between. CDR1 and CDR2 from the germline V gene are MGHRA and YSYEKL. The length of the CDR3 is 17 residues. Written as DNA, the CDR3 is TGCGCCAGCAGCCAAGGATCCGCTAGAAGCTCCTACAATGAGCAGTTCTTC. Amino acids: CASSQGSARSSYNEQFF.

The chain couples TRBV5-1 to TRBJ1-2, with 8 bases that match TRBD1. The CDR3 consists of 14 residues. Germline CDR1 is SGHRS and CDR2 is YFSETQ. V was clipped by 3 bases and J by 4 bases; unmatched bases: 5. For the CDR3, the DNA is TGCGCCAGCAGCTACAAACAGGGGGGCTATGGCTACACCTTC. Protein product: CASSYKQGGYGYTF.

This clonotype showed up just a few times. The chain recombines TRBV5-1 with TRBJ2-5; maybe TRBD2 (6 bases). This CDR3 has 14 amino acids. Looked up from germline, CDR1 is SGHRS and CDR2 is YFSETQ. With 4 bases removed from V and 4 bases from J, the gap between germline ends came to 14 bases. The CDR3 here is CASSKGTQGETQYF. The CDR3 DNA sequence: TGCGCCAGCAGCAAGGGGACTCAGGGAGAGACCCAGTACTTC.

The V gene is TRBV4-2, the J gene TRBJ1-2, with unresolved D. V gave up 1 base and J gave up 4 bases, with 13 bases separating them. This CDR3 has 15 amino acids. Germline CDR1 and CDR2: LGHNA and YNFKEQ. This CDR3 is CASSQVWGEVYGYTF. The CDR3 region has the DNA TGTGCCAGCAGCCAAGTCTGGGGAGAGGTCTATGGCTACACCTTC.

The V and J genes are TRBV18 and TRBJ2-1, with unresolved D. Per germline, CDR1 KGHSH and CDR2 LQKENI. V dropped 2 bases and J dropped 5 bases, with 10 bases sitting between them. This CDR3 is 14 amino acids long. The CDR3 loop reads CASSPASGHNEQFF. The CDR3 DNA reads TGTGCCAGCTCACCAGCATCGGGTCACAATGAGCAGTTCTTC.

This chain links TRBV20-1 with TRBJ2-2; 7 bases line up with TRBD1. V lost 4 bases and J lost 0; bases outside the gene matches: 2. Per germline, CDR1 DFQATT and CDR2 SNEGSKA (reference sequence). The CDR3 extends over 14 amino acids. The CDR3 coding sequence is TGCAGTGCTAAGACAGGGTCGAACACCGGGGAGCTGTTTTTT. This encodes CSAKTGSNTGELFF.

The chain employs TRBV24-1 and TRBJ1-2; D ambiguous. The CDR3 is 14 residues long. Germline CDR1 KGHDR, CDR2 SFDVKD. Trimming pared 6 bases from V and 4 bases from J, leaving 14 bases between. The CDR3 is CATSSNRPGYGYTF. The CDR3 bases are TGTGCCACCAGTAGCAACCGACCTGGCTATGGCTACACCTTC.

This clonotype has more than one count but fewer than ten. This chain joins TRBV30 and TRBJ2-5; D is undetermined. Trimming took 0 bases from V and 5 from J, leaving 4 bases between them. The CDR3 runs 11 residues. The germline V gene has CDR1 GTSNPN and CDR2 SVGIG (reference sequence). CDR3 loop: CAWSVLETQYF. The CDR3 bases are TGTGCCTGGAGTGTACTCGAGACCCAGTACTTC.

The J gene is TRBJ1-2, the V gene TRBV27; 8 bases are shared with TRBD1. This CDR3 has 13 residues. The V gene's germline CDR1 is MNHEY and CDR2 SMNVEV (reference sequence). The CDR3 DNA is TGTGTTTCGGGCCTGGCAGGGGGCTACGGCTACACCTTC. Amino acids: CVSGLAGGYGYTF.

The V call is TRBV3-1, the J call TRBJ2-1; no clear D gene. This CDR3 has 15 amino acids. Germline V gene lookup returns CDR1 LGHDT and CDR2 YNNKEL (reference sequence). The V gene lost 0 bases and the J gene lost 0 bases, with 6 bases spanning the gap. CDR3 loop: CASSQDGCSYNEQFF. The CDR3 region has the DNA TGTGCCAGCAGCCAAGACGGGTGCTCCTACAATGAGCAGTTCTTC.

The chain uses TRBV6-1 and TRBJ1-5; D is unresolved. Germline values: CDR1 MNHNS, CDR2 SASEGT. The CDR3 length is 15 residues. The germline V and J ends were trimmed by 0 bases and 6 bases, with 12 bases remaining between them. The DNA for the CDR3 is TGTGCCAGCAGTGAAGCACTGAGGGTTGGTCAGCCCCAGCATTTT. Amino acids: CASSEALRVGQPQHF.

The chain combines TRBV5-1 with TRBJ2-3; D is possibly TRBD1 or TRBD2 (5 bases each). V lost 0 bases and J 1 base, leaving 12 bases between the germline ends. CDR1 SGHRS and CDR2 YFSETQ come from the germline V gene. The CDR3 sequence is 16 residues long. CDR3: CASSLVGRRRTDTQYF. CDR3 nucleotides: TGCGCCAGCAGCTTGGTGGGGCGGAGGCGCACAGATACGCAGTATTTT.

The chain combines TRBV20-1 with TRBJ2-7; D may be TRBD2 (6 bases). Looked up from germline, CDR1 is DFQATT and CDR2 is SNEGSKA (reference sequence). CDR3 length: 12 amino acids. V shed 1 base and J shed 2 bases, with 6 bases lying between them. The CDR3 protein is CSARAGAYEQYF. The CDR3 DNA is TGCAGTGCTAGAGCGGGGGCCTACGAGCAGTACTTC.

The V and J genes are TRBV9 and TRBJ1-2; TRBD1 agrees at 9 bases. This CDR3 contains 15 residues. V trimming: 2 bases; J trimming: 4 bases; junction bases outside the gene matches: 6. Germline V gene lookup returns CDR1 SGDLS and CDR2 YYNGEE. The DNA for the CDR3 is TGTGCCAGCAGCGTGGACCCGACAGGGGGCTATGGCTACACCTTC. Protein product: CASSVDPTGGYGYTF.

The DNA for the CDR3 is TGTGCCAGCAGCCAAGAGGGGTACAGATTAAATGAAAAACTGTTTTTT. It yields the protein CASSQEGYRLNEKLFF. The chain employs TRBV4-2 and TRBJ1-4; no reliable D call. V lost 0 bases to trimming and J lost 5 bases, with 13 bases between them. The CDR3 sequence is 16 residues long. Germline V CDR1 and CDR2: LGHNA, YNFKEQ.

The chain joins TRBV11-2 to TRBJ1-1; D is possibly TRBD1 (5 bases). CDR3 length: 14 residues. Germline V lookup: CDR1 SGHAT, CDR2 FQNNGV. The V end lost 3 bases, the J end lost 0 bases, and 8 bases lay between the germline ends. This chain's CDR3 is CASSFAGMNTEAFF. The CDR3 DNA sequence: TGTGCCAGCAGCTTCGCAGGGATGAACACTGAAGCTTTCTTT. Full variable domain (rest looked up from reference TRBV11-2 and TRBJ1-1): EAGVAQSPRYKIIEKRQSVAFWCNPISGHATLYWYQQILGQGPKLLIQFQNNGVVDDSQLPKDRFSAERLKGVDSTLKIQPAKLEDSAVYLCASSFAGMNTEAFFGQGTRLTVV.

The genes are TRBV6-5 and TRBJ2-7; 7 bases agree with TRBD1. CDR3 length: 15 residues. The V segment lost 6 bases and the J segment 0 bases; nucleotides outside the gene matches: 8. Looked up from germline, CDR1 is MNHEY and CDR2 is SVGAGI. The CDR3 sequence is CASRPGQDLSYEQYF. The CDR3 DNA reads as TGTGCCAGCAGACCAGGACAGGACCTCTCCTACGAGCAGTACTTC.